The entry that follows covers one TCR beta chain sequence. Its antigen is unidentified. The entry originates in a study of T cell repertoires and HLA-DP antigens. Study at large: Sorted CD137+CD4+ samples averaged 218.4 ng DNA; pre-culture CD4+ samples, roughly 1,300 ng.

Sequenced by immunoSEQ multiplex PCR; TCRdb stores in-frame clones only, minus some. The data show about 89,000 clones, with 86% seen just once and roughly 1.6% held by the top ten. V was clipped by 4 bases and J by 3 bases, with 10 bases between them. The CDR3 length is 14 residues. The germline CDR1 and CDR2 sequences are SEHNR and FQNEAQ (reference sequence). The chain is built from TRBV7-9 and TRBJ1-5; no clear D. This clonotype originated in a man aged 45 to 65 in good health and CMV-seronegative. The sample taken for sequencing was CD4+ T cells from PBMCs. The CDR3: CASSSDVDNQPQHF. The CDR3, as DNA: TGTGCCAGCAGCTCCGATGTAGACAATCAGCCCCAGCATTTT.